This T cell receptor beta chain originates from a study of shared clonotypes between healthy human individuals. Study as a whole: Two women and a few men aged 18 to 49 made up the donors.

Healthy HIV-negative adults without recent acute infections or vaccinations served as donors. Here immunoSEQ multiplex PCR was the method, and the copy in TCRdb shows in-frame clones only, minus some. The data hold about 490,000 clones, with 60% to 85% observed a single time. V gave up 3 bases and J gave up 11 bases; unmatched junction bases: 7. The CDR3 runs 13 residues. Germline V CDR1 and CDR2: KGHSH, LQKENI. The receptor was derived from a woman aged 40 to 50 in good health. Some clones in this sample may be carry-over from other donors' samples. The genes are TRBV18 and TRBJ1-1; 9 bases are a match to TRBD1. Sequences were obtained from PBMCs. CDR3 sequence reads: CASSPGTGFDAFF. CDR3 nucleotides: TGTGCCAGCTCACCCGGGACAGGGTTTGACGCTTTCTTT.